The 22 T cell receptor beta chains presented below share a single source sample, sequenced in a study of shared clonotypes between healthy human individuals. The assay was immunoSEQ multiplex PCR, and TCRdb's table has in-frame clones only and misses some. The profile shows some 2 million clones, about 95% of them singletons. Naivety among CD8 cells was defined by CD45RO negativity and positive CCR7 selection, thereby excluding terminally differentiated effector memory CD45RA+ cells. The source material was naive CD8+ T cells sorted from blood. The source of these receptors is a man aged 18 to 30 in good health.

As regards this clone: Other DNA sequences in this specimen translate into the identical CDR3. This sequence joins TRBV28 and TRBJ1-2; TRBD1 is a possible D gene (6 bases). The CDR3 has 15 residues. Per germline, CDR1 MDHEN and CDR2 SYDVKM. V lost 2 bases, J lost 0 bases, and 10 bases lay in between. The CDR3 nucleotides are TGTGCCAGCAGTTTAGGGGAGGGGGCTAACTATGGCTACACCTTC. Amino acids: CASSLGEGANYGYTF.

In regard to this clone: The same CDR3 arises from other DNA sequences in this sample as well. V is TRBV15 and J is TRBJ2-7, with a tentative D call TRBD1 (5 bases). V gave up 0 bases and J gave up 4 bases, with 7 bases separating them. This CDR3 is 13 amino acids long. Per germline, CDR1 LNHNV and CDR2 YYDKDF (reference sequence). CDR3 DNA: TGTGCCACCAGCAGAGATCCAGGGTACGAGCAGTACTTC. This codes for CATSRDPGYEQYF. The variable domain in full, completed from reference TRBV15 and TRBJ2-7, reads DAMVIQNPRYQVTQFGKPVTLSCSQTLNHNVMYWYQQKSSQAPKLLFHYYDKDFNNEADTPDNFQSRRPNTSFCFLDIRSPGLGDTAMYLCATSRDPGYEQYFGPGTRLTVT.

The CDR3 is CASRLAFYEQYF. The DNA of the CDR3 is TGTGCCAGCAGGCTGGCCTTCTACGAGCAGTACTTC. The genes are TRBV21-1 and TRBJ2-7; the table assigns TRBD1, which was not confirmed against the DNA. TRBV21-1 is reported as a pseudogene. The CDR3 totals 12 residues.

The J gene is TRBJ2-7, the V gene TRBV2; D tentatively fits TRBD1 or TRBD2 (5 bases each). In germline, CDR1 is SNHLY, CDR2 FYNNEI. The CDR3 covers 15 residues. Between the trimmed V and J ends, which lost 5 bases and 3 bases, there was a span of 17 bases. The CDR3 bases are TGTGCCAGCAGTCAAGGGGCGGGCCTGGGCTACGAGCAGTACTTC. As protein: CASSQGAGLGYEQYF.

The CDR3 sequence is CAISALGDNPQYF. The CDR3 DNA follows: TGTGCCATCAGTGCTCTTGGAGATAATCCGCAGTATTTT. This chain connects TRBV10-3 to TRBJ2-3; D remains ambiguous. Per germline, CDR1 ENHRY and CDR2 SYGVKD. Deletions cut 4 bases from V and 10 bases from J, with 15 bases between. The CDR3 extends over 13 amino acids.

V and J are TRBV15 and TRBJ2-2; 8 nucleotides match TRBD1. There are 16 residues in the CDR3. Trimming removed 0 bases from V and 3 bases from J; junction bases left unmatched: 3. Per germline, CDR1 LNHNV and CDR2 YYDKDF (reference sequence). CDR3 in DNA: TGTGCCACCAGCAGAGAAGGACAGGGTGACACCGGGGAGCTGTTTTTT. It codes for CATSREGQGDTGELFF. The whole variable domain, remainder taken from reference TRBV15 and TRBJ2-2, is DAMVIQNPRYQVTQFGKPVTLSCSQTLNHNVMYWYQQKSSQAPKLLFHYYDKDFNNEADTPDNFQSRRPNTSFCFLDIRSPGLGDTAMYLCATSREGQGDTGELFFGEGSRLTVL.

This chain uses TRBV7-2 with TRBJ2-7, with D perhaps TRBD1 (5 bases). The V gene's germline CDR1 is SGHTA and CDR2 FQGNSA. Trimming took 6 bases from V and 5 from J, leaving 17 bases between them. The CDR3 spans 14 residues. This chain's CDR3 is CASSSWGSTDEQYF. CDR3 nucleotide sequence: TGTGCCAGCAGTTCATGGGGCAGTACGGACGAGCAGTACTTC.

V usage is TRBV6-6 and J usage is TRBJ2-2; no clear D. The V gene's germline CDR1 is MNHNY and CDR2 SVGAGI (reference sequence). V lost 0 bases, J lost 5 bases, and 10 bases lay in between. The CDR3 runs 15 residues. The CDR3 loop reads CASSYSGTTTGELFF. Here the CDR3 DNA reads TGTGCCAGCAGTTACTCAGGCACTACGACCGGGGAGCTGTTTTTT.

The CDR3 region is CASSYNGDDQPQHF. CDR3 in DNA: TGTGCCAGCAGTTACAACGGGGACGATCAGCCCCAGCATTTT. The rearrangement joins TRBV6-5 to TRBJ1-5; D is perhaps TRBD1 (5 bases). The germline gives CDR1 MNHEY, CDR2 SVGAGI. The length of the CDR3 is 14 residues. V was trimmed by 2 bases and J by 5 bases, leaving 10 bases between them.

The chain links TRBV6-1 to TRBJ1-5, with D tentatively TRBD1 (6 bases). Trimming cost V 2 bases and J 5 bases, with 10 bases left between them. This CDR3 is built from 14 residues. Looked up from germline, CDR1 is MNHNS and CDR2 is SASEGT. The CDR3 bases are TGTGCCAGCAGTGAATGGGGGGCGGATCAGCCCCAGCATTTT. Its translation: CASSEWGADQPQHF.

Concerning this clone itself: Other DNA sequences in this sample translate to the same CDR3. The chain joins TRBV27 to TRBJ1-2, with D unclear. The ends were cut back, 6 bases at V and 1 base at J, with 9 bases in the middle. The CDR3 is 13 residues long. Germline loops: CDR1 MNHEY, CDR2 SMNVEV (reference sequence). The CDR3 DNA reads TGTGCCAGCAGGTTGACGGGTAACTATGGCTACACCTTC. It specifies CASRLTGNYGYTF.

To note about this clone: Other nucleotide sequences from this sample produce the same CDR3. The chain joins TRBV5-1 to TRBJ1-1; no definite D call. The V end lost 0 bases, the J end lost 1 base, and 4 bases lay between the germline ends. The CDR3 runs to 13 residues. Germline-derived CDR1 and CDR2 are SGHRS and YFSETQ. Written as DNA, the CDR3 is TGCGCCAGCAGCTTGGTAGCGAACACTGAAGCTTTCTTT. As protein: CASSLVANTEAFF.

The chain employs TRBV30 and TRBJ2-3, with D hard to call. V was shortened by 0 bases and J by 0 bases, with 7 bases between the two germline ends. Germline loops: CDR1 GTSNPN, CDR2 SVGIG (reference sequence). The CDR3 totals 14 residues. The CDR3 DNA reads as TGTGCCTGGAGTGTCGTCCAAAGCACAGATACGCAGTATTTT. Residues: CAWSVVQSTDTQYF.

This chain links TRBV5-4 with TRBJ2-2, with D possibly matching TRBD1 (5 bases). The CDR3 sequence is 15 residues long. Germline V CDR1 and CDR2: SGHNT, YYREEE (reference sequence). With 4 bases removed from V and 5 bases from J, the gap between germline ends came to 15 bases. This chain's CDR3 is CASSQGSTETGELFF. CDR3 DNA: TGTGCCAGCAGCCAGGGCTCCACCGAAACCGGGGAGCTGTTTTTT.

The chain couples TRBV7-6 to TRBJ2-1; unclear D gene. CDR3 size: 12 residues. Per germline, CDR1 SGHVS and CDR2 FNYEAQ. Trimming took off 5 bases at V and 6 bases at J, with 8 bases between the two ends. The CDR3 loop reads CASSGASNEQFF. The CDR3 DNA follows: TGTGCCAGCAGCGGCGCGAGCAATGAGCAGTTCTTC. Full variable domain (rest looked up from reference TRBV7-6 and TRBJ2-1): GAGVSQSPRYKVTKRGQDVALRCDPISGHVSLYWYRQALGQGPEFLTYFNYEAQQDKSGLPNDRFSAERPEGSISTLTIQRTEQRDSAMYRCASSGASNEQFFGPGTRLTVL.

The chain carries TRBV28 and TRBJ2-5; D tentatively fits TRBD1 or TRBD2 (5 bases each). Deletions cut 6 bases from V and 2 bases from J, with 10 bases between. The germline V gene encodes CDR1 MDHEN and CDR2 SYDVKM. The CDR3 loop spans 13 amino acids. CDR3 coding DNA: TGTGCCAGCAGCGCCGGGACGCAAGAGACCCAGTACTTC. The encoded protein is CASSAGTQETQYF.

The rearrangement joins TRBV5-1 to TRBJ1-4; D is uncertain. The length of the CDR3 is 15 residues. V was clipped by 0 bases and J by 7 bases, with 13 bases between them. The germline gives CDR1 SGHRS, CDR2 YFSETQ. In DNA, the CDR3 is TGCGCCAGCAGCTTGGGAGAGGGTTTGGGTGAAAAACTGTTTTTT. It codes for CASSLGEGLGEKLFF.

The gene calls are TRBV13 and TRBJ2-7; the D gene is possibly TRBD2 (7 bases). Germline V gene sequence: CDR1 PRHDT, CDR2 FYEKMQ (reference sequence). Trimming left V 5 bases short and J 7 bases short, with 21 bases between. The CDR3 covers 15 residues. CDR3 amino acids: CASSPSGRGTEEQYF. The CDR3 DNA reads as TGTGCCAGCAGCCCTAGCGGTAGGGGGACTGAAGAGCAGTACTTC.

Notes on this clone: Other DNA sequences in this sample translate to the same CDR3. This chain connects TRBV5-6 to TRBJ1-1, with D unresolved. V lost 0 bases to trimming and J lost 1 base, with 7 bases between them. Germline CDR1 reads SGHDT; CDR2 reads YYEEEE. The CDR3 consists of 14 residues. The CDR3 protein is CASSLGRANTEAFF. In DNA form, the CDR3 reads TGTGCCAGCAGCTTGGGGCGGGCGAACACTGAAGCTTTCTTT.

This clone came up once. The rearrangement uses TRBV7-8 and TRBJ1-6; D is ambiguous. V lost 0 bases and J 0 bases, leaving 18 bases between the germline ends. CDR3 length: 20 residues. CDR1 and CDR2 (germline): SGHVS, FQNEAQ. The CDR3, as DNA: TGTGCCAGCAGCTTAGCCCCCTTCGTCCGGGGTAGCTCCTATAATTCACCCCTCCACTTT. Translation gives CASSLAPFVRGSSYNSPLHF.

The gene calls are TRBV2 and TRBJ2-2; 10 nucleotides match TRBD2. Trimming took 2 bases from V and 3 from J; bases not matched to a gene: 0. The germline gives CDR1 SNHLY, CDR2 FYNNEI. This CDR3 is 15 amino acids long. Here the CDR3 reads CASSELAGDTGELFF. As DNA, the CDR3 is TGTGCCAGCAGTGAACTAGCGGGAGACACCGGGGAGCTGTTTTTT.

The rearrangement links TRBV11-2 to TRBJ2-1; 9 nucleotides match TRBD2. The CDR3 has 16 amino acids. Germline CDR1 is SGHAT and CDR2 is FQNNGV. V lost 2 bases and J lost 5; bases outside the gene matches: 7. The CDR3 sequence is CASSLLSPSGDNEQFF. In DNA form, the CDR3 reads TGTGCCAGCAGCTTACTGAGTCCTAGCGGGGACAATGAGCAGTTCTTC.